This T cell receptor beta chain was captured by sequencing in a study of T cell responses to AZD1222 COVID-19 vaccine (TCRdb year 2021). Background for the entire study: TCR sequencing covered fewer than 250 trial participants: 200 to 220 given two doses of AZD1222 and approximately 25 given two doses of MenACWY control vaccine. Enrollment into the trials was organized by age into subgroups of 18-55, 56-69 and 70-plus years, and those subgroups contained around 150, 28 and 57 TCR-sequenced participants, respectively. What the authors observed across the whole study: Epitopes outside the regions mutated in the B.1.351 and B.1.1.7 variants were reportedly recognized by nearly half of the unique spike-specific TCRs. Conclusions about previously exposed vaccinees are limited because only 5 or 6 AZD1222 recipients were SARS-CoV-2 seropositive at baseline. CD4 TCRs associated with the vaccine covered the entire spike protein, and the dominant responses were in regions 160-218 and 743-854. In the small 56-69-year group, the increase in depth fell short of significance, most likely because of low power. Because no day 14 peak-response samples were available, repertoires were characterized only after the peak T cell response. Participants were mostly white British and included more females than males, and it was suggested by the authors that clonal diversity may have been underestimated. A significant rise in spike-specific TCR breadth and depth was observed after two AZD1222 doses relative to day 0 and relative to MenACWY recipients.

CDR1 is given as SGHTS and CDR2 as YDEGEE, both from the germline V gene. Including the terminal cysteine and phenylalanine, the CDR3 comprises 13 residues. Here the CDR3 DNA is all that survives: 39 bases in frame from base 1. V was cut back by 4 bases and J by 9 bases, leaving a gap of 14 bases between them. About this clone: What this receptor recognizes is not known. The record has no base qualities; no much larger clone is one base away.

The time point tag for this specimen amounts to: baseline before first vaccination. According to the study, the label for this sample's treatment or condition signals: meningococcal conjugate vaccine given as trial control. The vaccinee samples were drawn from two UK trials, COV001 and COV002, one of which was a single-blind randomized controlled phase 2/3 trial testing AZD1222 (ChAdOx1 nCoV-19) in healthy adults. Trial participant PBMC samples were collected at day 0 and day 28 after the second dose for TCRbeta chain sequencing. The CDR3 regions of human TCRbeta chains were analyzed by immunosequencing. Processing in the source paper ran as follows. Repertoire TCRs were matched against a reference library of SARS-CoV-2-specific TCRs generated with the MIRA antigen-specificity platform. Breadth was defined as the fraction of unique TCRs that were SARS-CoV-2-associated. Depth was defined as the fraction of total T cells that were SARS-CoV-2-associated. Using the MIRA data, each spike-specific TCR was assigned both to the spike region to which the TCR was reactive and to a CD4 or CD8 class. Log10-transformed breadth and depth values were compared by one-way ANOVA with Sidak's multiple comparisons tests. Drawn from immuneACCESS, this table holds only the in-frame rearrangements with V and J called that TCRdb kept. Clones are partly lost; checked studies trace under half to an unresolved V gene and leave the rest unexplained. D and trimming were read from the DNA, whereas the V and J calls and clone size are those reported in that table. Recorded for this sample are 150,000 to 200,000 clones; around 92% of them occurred a single time. The ten largest clones take up roughly 4.5% of the sample.

The TCR sequence derives from an adult in good health. The specimen comprised peripheral blood, sampled on day 0 of MenACWY control vaccination. This chain joins TRBV5-8 to TRBJ2-1, with the D gene uncertain. The DNA is TGTGCCAGCAGCCTCTCAACGTTGCGTGAGCAGTTCTTC. Its product reads: CASSLSTLREQFF.